Many counts were recorded for the clone carrying this T cell receptor beta chain. The germline CDR1 and CDR2 sequences are MNHEY and SMNVEV (reference sequence). The trim removed 4 bases at V and 5 bases at J, leaving 5 bases unmatched. The CDR3 spans 13 residues. The entry originates in a study of T cells of healthy individuals. TCRdb used MiXCR to reprocess the 5' RACE reads, holding one entry per CDR3 protein. The sample has about 96,000 distinct CDR3 sequences; approximately 15% are singletons. The clonotype comes from a human donor in good health. The chain joins TRBV27 to TRBJ2-7, with 7 bases fitting TRBD1. The CDR3, as DNA: TGTGCCAGCAGTTCCCTACAGGGGAACGAGCAGTACTTC. Translation gives CASSSLQGNEQYF.